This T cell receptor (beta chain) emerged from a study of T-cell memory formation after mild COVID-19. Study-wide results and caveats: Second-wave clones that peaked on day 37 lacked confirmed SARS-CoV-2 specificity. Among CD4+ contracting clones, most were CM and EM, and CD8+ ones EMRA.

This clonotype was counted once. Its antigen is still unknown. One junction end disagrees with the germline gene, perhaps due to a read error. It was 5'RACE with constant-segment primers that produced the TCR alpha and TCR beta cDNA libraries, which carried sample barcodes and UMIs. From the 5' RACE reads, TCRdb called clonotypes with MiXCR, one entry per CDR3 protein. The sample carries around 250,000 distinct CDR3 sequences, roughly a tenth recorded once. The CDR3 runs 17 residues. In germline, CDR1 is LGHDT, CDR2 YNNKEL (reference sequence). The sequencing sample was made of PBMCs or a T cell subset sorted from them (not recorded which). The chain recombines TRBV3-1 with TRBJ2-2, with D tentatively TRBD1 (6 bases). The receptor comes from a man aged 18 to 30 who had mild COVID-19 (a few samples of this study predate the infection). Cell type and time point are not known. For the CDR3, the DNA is TGTGCCAGCAGCCAAGATGGGCCCCAGGGGCCGCGTGGGGAGCTGATTTTT. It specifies CASSQDGPQGPRGELIF.